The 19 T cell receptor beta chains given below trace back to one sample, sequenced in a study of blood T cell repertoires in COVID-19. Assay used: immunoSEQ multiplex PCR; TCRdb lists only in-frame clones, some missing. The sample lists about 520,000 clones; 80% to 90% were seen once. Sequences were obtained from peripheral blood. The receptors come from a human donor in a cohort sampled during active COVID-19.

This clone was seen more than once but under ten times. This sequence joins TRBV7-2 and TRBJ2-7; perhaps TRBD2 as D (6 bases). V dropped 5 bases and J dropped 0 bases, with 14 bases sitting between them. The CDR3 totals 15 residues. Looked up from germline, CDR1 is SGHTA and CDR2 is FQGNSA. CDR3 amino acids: CASSPRDSSSYEQYF. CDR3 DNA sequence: TGTGCCAGCAGCCCCCGGGACTCGAGCTCCTACGAGCAGTACTTC.

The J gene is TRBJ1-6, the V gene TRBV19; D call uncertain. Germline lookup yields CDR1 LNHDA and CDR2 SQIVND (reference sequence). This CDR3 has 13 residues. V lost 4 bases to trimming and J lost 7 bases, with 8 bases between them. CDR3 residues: CASSRALNSPLHF. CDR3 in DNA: TGTGCCAGTAGTAGGGCCTTAAATTCACCCCTCCACTTT.

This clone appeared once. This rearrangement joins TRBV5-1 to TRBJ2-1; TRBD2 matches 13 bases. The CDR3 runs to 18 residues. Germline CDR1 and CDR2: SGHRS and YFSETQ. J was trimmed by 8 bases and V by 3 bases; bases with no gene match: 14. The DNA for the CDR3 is TGCGCCAGCAGCTCTACACTAGCGGGAGGGTGGGGGCTGGATGAGCAGTTCTTC. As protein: CASSSTLAGGWGLDEQFF.

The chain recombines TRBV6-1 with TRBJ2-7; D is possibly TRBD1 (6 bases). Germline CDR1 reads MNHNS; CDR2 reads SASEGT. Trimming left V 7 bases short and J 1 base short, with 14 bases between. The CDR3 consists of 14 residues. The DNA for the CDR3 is TGTGCCAGCATCATTCAACAGGGTTCCTACGAGCAGTACTTC. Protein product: CASIIQQGSYEQYF.

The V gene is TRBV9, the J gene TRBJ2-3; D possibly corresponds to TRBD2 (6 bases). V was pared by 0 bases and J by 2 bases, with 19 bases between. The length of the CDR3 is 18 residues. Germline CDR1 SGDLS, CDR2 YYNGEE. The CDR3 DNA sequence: TGTGCCAGCAGCGTAGCCCCTTCGGGCGGGGCCTCCACAGATACGCAGTATTTT. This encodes CASSVAPSGGASTDTQYF.

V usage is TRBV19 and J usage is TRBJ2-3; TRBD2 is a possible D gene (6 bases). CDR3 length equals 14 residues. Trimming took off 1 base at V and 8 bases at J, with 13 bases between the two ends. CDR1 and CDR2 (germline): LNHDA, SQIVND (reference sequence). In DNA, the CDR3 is TGTGCCAGTAGTATAGCCGGGGTGCGGGGTACGCAGTATTTT. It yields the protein CASSIAGVRGTQYF.

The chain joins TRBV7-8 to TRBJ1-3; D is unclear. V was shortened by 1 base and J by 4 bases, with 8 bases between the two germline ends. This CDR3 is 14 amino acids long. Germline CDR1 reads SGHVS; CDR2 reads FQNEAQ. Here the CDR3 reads CASSLEAGGNTIYF. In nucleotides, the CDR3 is TGTGCCAGCAGCTTAGAGGCAGGAGGAAACACCATATATTTT. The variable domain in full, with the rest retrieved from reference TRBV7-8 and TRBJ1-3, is GAGVSQSPRYKVAKRGQDVALRCDPISGHVSLFWYQQALGQGPEFLTYFQNEAQLDKSGLPSDRFFAERPEGSVSTLKIQRTQQEDSAVYLCASSLEAGGNTIYFGEGSWLTVV.

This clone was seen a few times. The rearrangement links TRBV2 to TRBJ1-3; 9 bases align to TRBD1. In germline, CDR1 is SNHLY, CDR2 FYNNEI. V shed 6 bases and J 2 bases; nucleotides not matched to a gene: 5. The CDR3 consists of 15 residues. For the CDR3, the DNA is TGTGCCAGCAGGCCCACAGGGGGCCCTGGAAACACCATATATTTT. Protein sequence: CASRPTGGPGNTIYF. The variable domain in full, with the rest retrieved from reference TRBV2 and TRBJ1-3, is EPEVTQTPSHQVTQMGQEVILRCVPISNHLYFYWYRQILGQKVEFLVSFYNNEISEKSEIFDDQFSVERPDGSNFTLKIRSTKLEDSAMYFCASRPTGGPGNTIYFGEGSWLTVV.

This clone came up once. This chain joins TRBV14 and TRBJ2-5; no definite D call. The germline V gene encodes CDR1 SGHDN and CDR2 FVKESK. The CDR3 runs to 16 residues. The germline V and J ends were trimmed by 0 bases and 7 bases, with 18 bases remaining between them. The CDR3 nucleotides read TGTGCCAGCAGCCAAGAGACCCTCGGCGGTTATGGGACCCAGTACTTC. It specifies CASSQETLGGYGTQYF.

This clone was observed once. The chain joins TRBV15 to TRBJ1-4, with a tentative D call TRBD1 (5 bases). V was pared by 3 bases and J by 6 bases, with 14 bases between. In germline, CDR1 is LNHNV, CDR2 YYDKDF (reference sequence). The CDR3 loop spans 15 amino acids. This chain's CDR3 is CATSRGLGSDEKLFF. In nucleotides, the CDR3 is TGTGCCACCAGCAGGGGACTTGGGTCTGATGAAAAACTGTTTTTT. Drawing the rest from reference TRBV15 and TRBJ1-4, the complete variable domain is DAMVIQNPRYQVTQFGKPVTLSCSQTLNHNVMYWYQQKSSQAPKLLFHYYDKDFNNEADTPDNFQSRRPNTSFCFLDIRSPGLGDTAMYLCATSRGLGSDEKLFFGSGTQLSVL.

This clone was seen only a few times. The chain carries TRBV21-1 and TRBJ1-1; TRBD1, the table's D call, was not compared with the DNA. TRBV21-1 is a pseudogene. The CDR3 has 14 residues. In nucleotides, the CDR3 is TGTGCCAGCAGCAACGGACAGAAGATCCCCGAAGCTTTCTTT. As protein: CASSNGQKIPEAFF.

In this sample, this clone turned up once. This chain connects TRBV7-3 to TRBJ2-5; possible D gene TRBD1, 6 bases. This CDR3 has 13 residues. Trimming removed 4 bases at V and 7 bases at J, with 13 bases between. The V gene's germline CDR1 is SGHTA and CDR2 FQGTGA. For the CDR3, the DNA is TGTGCCAGCAGCTCATACAGGGAACGGACCCAGTACTTC. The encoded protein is CASSSYRERTQYF.

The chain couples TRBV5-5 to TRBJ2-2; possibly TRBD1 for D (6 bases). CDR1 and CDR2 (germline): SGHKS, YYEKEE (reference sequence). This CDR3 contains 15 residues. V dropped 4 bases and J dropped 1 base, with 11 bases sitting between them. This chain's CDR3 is CASSRLQGNTGELFF. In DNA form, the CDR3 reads TGTGCCAGCAGCCGGCTACAGGGGAACACCGGGGAGCTGTTTTTT. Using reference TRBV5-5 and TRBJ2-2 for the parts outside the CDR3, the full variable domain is DAGVTQSPTHLIKTRGQQVTLRCSPISGHKSVSWYQQVLGQGPQFIFQYYEKEERGRGNFPDRFSARQFPNYSSELNVNALLLGDSALYLCASSRLQGNTGELFFGEGSRLTVL.

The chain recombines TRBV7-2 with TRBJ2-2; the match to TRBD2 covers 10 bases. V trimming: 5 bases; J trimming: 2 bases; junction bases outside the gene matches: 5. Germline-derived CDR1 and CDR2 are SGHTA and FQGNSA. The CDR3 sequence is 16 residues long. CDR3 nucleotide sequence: TGTGCCAGCAGCCGTAGCGGGAGGTCTAACACCGGGGAGCTGTTTTTT. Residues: CASSRSGRSNTGELFF.

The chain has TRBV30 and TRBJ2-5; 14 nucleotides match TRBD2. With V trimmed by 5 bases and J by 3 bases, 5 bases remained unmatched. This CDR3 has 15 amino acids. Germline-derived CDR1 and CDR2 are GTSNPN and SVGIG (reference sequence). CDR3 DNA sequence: TGTGCCTGGGGACTGGGACTAGCGGGAGAAGAGACCCAGTACTTC. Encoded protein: CAWGLGLAGEETQYF.

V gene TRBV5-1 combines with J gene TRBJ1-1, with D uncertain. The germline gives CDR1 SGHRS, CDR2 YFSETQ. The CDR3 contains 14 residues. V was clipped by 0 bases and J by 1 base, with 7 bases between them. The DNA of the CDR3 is TGCGCCAGCAGCTTGGGGGCCGAGAACACTGAAGCTTTCTTT. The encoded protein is CASSLGAENTEAFF.

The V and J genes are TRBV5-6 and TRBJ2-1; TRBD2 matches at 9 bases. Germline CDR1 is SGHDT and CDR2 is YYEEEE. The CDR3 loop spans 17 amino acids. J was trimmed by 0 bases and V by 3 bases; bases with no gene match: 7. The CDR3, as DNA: TGTGCCAGCAGCTCCCCGATAGCGGGAGACTCCTACAATGAGCAGTTCTTC. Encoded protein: CASSSPIAGDSYNEQFF.

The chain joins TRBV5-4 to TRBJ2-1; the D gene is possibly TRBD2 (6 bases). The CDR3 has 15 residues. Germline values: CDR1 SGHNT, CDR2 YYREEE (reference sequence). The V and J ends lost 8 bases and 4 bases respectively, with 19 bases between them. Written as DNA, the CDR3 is TGTGCCAGTGGCCCGAGTAGCGGACAATACAATGAGCAGTTCTTC. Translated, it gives CASGPSSGQYNEQFF.

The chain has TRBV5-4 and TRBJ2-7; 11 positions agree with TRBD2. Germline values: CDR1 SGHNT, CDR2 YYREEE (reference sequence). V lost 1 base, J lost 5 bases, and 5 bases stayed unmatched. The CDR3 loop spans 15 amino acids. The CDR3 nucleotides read TGTGCCAGCAGCTTGTCCCCACTAGCGGGAGACGAGCAGTACTTC. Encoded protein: CASSLSPLAGDEQYF.